Listed here are 18 T cell receptor beta chains from one sample, sequenced in a study of blood T cell repertoires in COVID-19. The table came from immunoSEQ multiplex PCR; TCRdb's copy has only in-frame clones and leaves some out. This table has about 110,000 clones, around 74% appearing once. The material sequenced was peripheral blood. The receptors shown here come from a woman aged 70 to 79 with acute or convalescent COVID-19.

This clone showed up just a few times. DNA for the CDR3: TGTGCCAGCAGCTTGTTGGGACAGGGAACGGCTGGAAACACCATATATTTT. The encoded protein is CASSLLGQGTAGNTIYF. The J gene is TRBJ1-3, the V gene TRBV7-8; 9 bases line up with TRBD1. Germline V CDR1 and CDR2: SGHVS, FQNEAQ. This CDR3 contains 17 residues. Trimming removed 3 bases from V and 2 bases from J; junction bases left unmatched: 8.

The chain joins TRBV24-1 to TRBJ2-6; D is unclear. The CDR3 contains 15 residues. V lost 3 bases and J lost 0, with 5 bases in between. Germline-derived CDR1 and CDR2 are KGHDR and SFDVKD. The CDR3 DNA reads as TGTGCCACCAGTGATCAGTCCTCTGGGGCCAACGTCCTGACTTTC. It is translated as CATSDQSSGANVLTF.

The V and J genes are TRBV24-1 and TRBJ2-5; 7 bases are shared with TRBD1. V shed 9 bases, J shed 5 bases, and the junction held 14 bases outside the gene matches. The germline CDR1 and CDR2 sequences are KGHDR and SFDVKD. The CDR3 extends over 15 amino acids. The CDR3 loop reads CATGDSDGPPETQYF. The CDR3 coding sequence is TGTGCCACCGGGGACAGTGATGGCCCTCCGGAGACCCAGTACTTC.

This chain connects TRBV10-2 to TRBJ2-3; 9 bases match TRBD1. Germline lookup yields CDR1 WSHSY and CDR2 SAAADI. There are 14 residues in the CDR3. V was clipped by 7 bases and J by 5 bases; unmatched bases: 7. CDR3 amino acids: CASKDRGSRDTQYF. CDR3 DNA sequence: TGCGCCAGCAAAGACAGGGGGTCGAGAGATACGCAGTATTTT.

This chain connects TRBV6-5 to TRBJ2-5; a possible D gene is TRBD2 (5 bases). V was trimmed by 6 bases and J by 5 bases, leaving 16 bases between them. Germline V gives CDR1 MNHEY, CDR2 SVGAGI. CDR3 size: 14 residues. CDR3 in DNA: TGTGCCAGCAGCACGGGGTTTCGCGGGGAGACCCAGTACTTC. Its protein product is CASSTGFRGETQYF.

This sequence joins TRBV14 and TRBJ2-2; a weak D match, TRBD1 (5 bases). V lost 3 bases and J lost 6, with 11 bases in between. The CDR3 runs 14 residues. CDR1 is SGHDN, CDR2 FVKESK, per germline. The CDR3 DNA reads as TGTGCCAGCAGCCACGTCCAGGGCCCCGGGGAGCTGTTTTTT. This encodes CASSHVQGPGELFF.

J is TRBJ2-1 and V is TRBV5-1, with a possible D match to TRBD2 (5 bases). Germline V gene data show CDR1 as SGHRS and CDR2 as YFSETQ. The CDR3 contains 13 residues. V shed 1 base and J shed 5 bases, with 7 bases lying between them. Written as DNA, the CDR3 is TGCGCCAGCAGCTTGATGAGGGACAATGAGCAGTTCTTC. Amino acids: CASSLMRDNEQFF.

V gene TRBV16 combines with J gene TRBJ1-5, with 7 nucleotides matching TRBD1. This CDR3 is 15 amino acids long. The germline gives CDR1 KGHSY, CDR2 FQNENV. The junction had 4 bases not matched to a gene; V was cut back by 3 bases and J by 2 bases. CDR3 loop: CASSQTGIGNQPQHF. The CDR3 nucleotides read TGTGCCAGCAGCCAGACAGGGATAGGCAATCAGCCCCAGCATTTT.

This clone occurred a few times. The rearrangement uses TRBV29-1 and TRBJ1-1; the D gene is possibly TRBD1 (5 bases). The V end was cut by 4 bases, the J end by 4 bases, with 13 bases between. Germline assignment: CDR1 SQVTM and CDR2 ANQGSEA. There are 13 residues in the CDR3. The CDR3 protein is CSVGPAQGTEAFF. The CDR3 nucleotides are TGCAGCGTTGGTCCTGCGCAGGGCACTGAAGCTTTCTTT.

This clone was recorded many times. The chain links TRBV28 to TRBJ2-5; D remains unclear. CDR3 length equals 13 residues. Looked up from germline, CDR1 is MDHEN and CDR2 is SYDVKM. Trimming shortened V by 6 bases and J by 4 bases, and 12 bases separated the two germline ends. CDR3 nucleotide sequence: TGTGCCAGCAGCCGACTGTTGACAGAGACCCAGTACTTC. Its translation is CASSRLLTETQYF.

V is TRBV7-2 and J is TRBJ1-4, with D perhaps TRBD1 (5 bases). The V gene's germline CDR1 is SGHTA and CDR2 FQGNSA. Trimming stripped 1 base from V and 8 bases from J, with 11 bases between. This CDR3 has 14 amino acids. In nucleotides, the CDR3 is TGTGCCAGCAGCTTAGGGTTGGGGGGGGAAAAACTGTTTTTT. Its protein is CASSLGLGGEKLFF.

The chain is built from TRBV9 and TRBJ1-1, with D possibly being TRBD1 (6 bases). The germline V gene has CDR1 SGDLS and CDR2 YYNGEE. Trimming removed 4 bases at V and 0 bases at J, with 19 bases between. CDR3 length equals 17 residues. CDR3 residues: CASSPSWGGALNTEAFF. For the CDR3, the DNA is TGTGCCAGCAGCCCTAGCTGGGGGGGGGCCCTGAACACTGAAGCTTTCTTT.

CDR3: CASSNRVDDFNQPQHF. The CDR3 DNA is TGTGCCAGCAGCAACAGGGTAGATGACTTCAATCAGCCCCAGCATTTT. This chain connects TRBV21-1 to TRBJ1-5; the D call in the table, TRBD1, was not verified against the DNA. TRBV21-1 is reported as a pseudogene. The CDR3 spans 16 residues.

This clone was seen once. The chain joins TRBV5-1 to TRBJ2-1, with 12 nucleotides matching TRBD2. CDR3 length: 14 residues. Germline trimming cut 0 bases from V and 12 bases from J; bases unmatched to any gene: 4. Per germline, CDR1 SGHRS and CDR2 YFSETQ. The CDR3 loop is CASSLGATSGGQFF. The CDR3 coding sequence is TGCGCCAGCAGCTTGGGGGCGACTAGCGGGGGGCAGTTCTTC. Full variable domain (remainder filled in from reference TRBV5-1 and TRBJ2-1): KAGVTQTPRYLIKTRGQQVTLSCSPISGHRSVSWYQQTPGQGLQFLFEYFSETQRNKGNFPGRFSGRQFSNSRSEMNVSTLELGDSALYLCASSLGATSGGQFFGPGTRLTVL.

The chain couples TRBV2 to TRBJ1-1, with 7 nucleotides matching TRBD1. The CDR3 contains 11 residues. Unmatched junction bases numbered 9, after V lost 10 bases and J lost 10 bases. Per germline, CDR1 SNHLY and CDR2 FYNNEI. The CDR3: CATIKDRAAFF. CDR3 in DNA: TGTGCCACCATTAAAGACAGGGCAGCTTTCTTT.

The chain employs TRBV28 and TRBJ2-7; 7 bases agree with TRBD1. Trimming at V came to 6 bases and at J to 4 bases, leaving 12 bases not matched to a gene. The CDR3 extends over 15 amino acids. CDR1 is MDHEN and CDR2 is SYDVKM in the germline V gene. Here the CDR3 DNA reads TGTGCCAGCAGAACGCCTGGACAGGCGAAGTACGAGCAGTACTTC. This gives the protein CASRTPGQAKYEQYF.

The table lists this clone with a few counts. The chain uses TRBV25-1 and TRBJ1-4; no clear D. CDR3 length: 12 amino acids. V was cut by 6 bases and J by 4 bases, with 6 bases left in between. Germline V CDR1 and CDR2: MGHDK, SYGVNS. The DNA of the CDR3 is TGTGCCAGCAGGTCCTATAATGAAAAACTGTTTTTT. Its translation is CASRSYNEKLFF.

J is TRBJ2-2 and V is TRBV30, with 10 bases identical to TRBD1. The CDR3 has 15 residues. The J segment lost 5 bases and the V segment lost 5 bases, leaving 8 bases of the junction unmatched. Germline CDR1 and CDR2: GTSNPN and SVGIG (reference sequence). In DNA, the CDR3 is TGTGCCTGGGACTCCGGGACAGGGGTTACCGGGGAGCTGTTTTTT. It is translated as CAWDSGTGVTGELFF.